This T cell receptor (beta chain) comes out of a study of blood T cell repertoires in COVID-19. Across the study: The analysed material was cDNA or gDNA that came from T cells, B-cell-depleted T cells, or PBMCs.

It was during active infection that Seattle patients were enrolled and then longitudinally followed. Authors' methods: Reference gene primer amplification gave nucleated cell count estimates. This table comes from immunoSEQ multiplex PCR, and its TCRdb copy is limited to in-frame clones, with some not included. D and trimming were read from the DNA, whereas the V and J calls and clone size are those reported in that table. The sample consists of about 290,000 clones, under 90% of them appearing once. The CDR3 covers 16 residues. The V end was cut by 4 bases, the J end by 5 bases, with 21 bases between. In germline, CDR1 is SGHAT, CDR2 FQNNGV.

The sequenced sample was peripheral blood. The rearrangement uses TRBV11-2 and TRBJ2-7; possibly TRBD2 for D (7 bases). This sequence originates from a woman aged 25 to 39 with COVID-19, enrolled during active disease. CDR3 DNA: TGTGCCAGCAGCTCCCTAAGGGGGGACTATAGGAACGAGCAGTACTTC. The encoded protein is CASSSLRGDYRNEQYF.